This TCR beta chain was recovered during a study of T cell clonality in common variable immunodeficiency. Study-wide results and limits: Compared with healthy controls, CVID subjects showed increased TCRbeta clonality, mostly in about a third.

Many counts were recorded for this clone. Its antigen is as yet unknown. The observed sequence ends 3 residues before the CDR3 terminus, with the missing tail filled in from the germline J gene. Assay: immunoSEQ multiplex PCR; the TCRdb copy retains only in-frame clones and omits some. This sample has roughly 42,000 clones, each found more than once. The CDR3 is 15 amino acids. CDR1 and CDR2 (germline): SGHTS, YDEGEE. The ends were cut back, 0 bases at V and 4 bases at J, with 13 bases in the middle. Patients and controls were mostly of Caucasian heritage. The sequence came from a person aged 18-69 years in good health. The rearrangement links TRBV5-8 to TRBJ1-2; D gene ambiguous. Source material: peripheral blood mononuclear cells. CDR3 residues: CASSLGSTSGYGYTF. The sequenced part of the CDR3 DNA is TGTGCCAGCAGCTTGGGATCCACGTCCGGCTATGGC.